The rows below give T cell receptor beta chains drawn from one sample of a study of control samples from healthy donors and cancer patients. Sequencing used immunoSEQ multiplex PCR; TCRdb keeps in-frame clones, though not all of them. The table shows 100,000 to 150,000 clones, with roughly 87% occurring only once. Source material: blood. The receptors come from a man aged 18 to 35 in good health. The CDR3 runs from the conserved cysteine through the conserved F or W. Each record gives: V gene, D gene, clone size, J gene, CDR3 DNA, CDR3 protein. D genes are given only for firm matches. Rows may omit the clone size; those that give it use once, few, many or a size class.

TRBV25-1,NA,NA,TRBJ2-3,TGTGCCAGCAGTTGGGGTTTTACGCAGTATTTT,CASSWGFTQYF
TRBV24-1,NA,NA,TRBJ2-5,TGTGCCACCTCCCAGACGGGGTTCCAAGAGACCCAGTACTTC,CATSQTGFQETQYF
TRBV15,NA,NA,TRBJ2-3,TGTGCCACCAGCGCGGGGCGGCAAAGCACAGATACGCAGTATTTT,CATSAGRQSTDTQYF
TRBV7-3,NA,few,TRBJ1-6,TGTGCCAGCAGCTTAACGGCCAAATTGATTTCACCCCTCCACTTT,CASSLTAKLISPLHF
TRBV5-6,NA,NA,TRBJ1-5,TGTGCCAGCAGCTTGTTTCTGGGGGGTACACCCAGTTTTCCCCAGCATTTT,CASSLFLGGTPSFPQHF
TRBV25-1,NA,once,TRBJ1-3,TGTGCCAGCAGTGAACCGAGGGGTGAGATTAACACCATATATTTT,CASSEPRGEINTIYF
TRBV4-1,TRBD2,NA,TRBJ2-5,TGCGCCAGCAGCCAAGAAGGCGGACTAGCGGTCGAGACCCAGTACTTC,CASSQEGGLAVETQYF
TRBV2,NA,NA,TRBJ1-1,TGTGCCAGCAGTGAAGAGGGGAATCCGACCACTGAAGCTTTCTTT,CASSEEGNPTTEAFF
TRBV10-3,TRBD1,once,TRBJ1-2,TGTGCCATCAGTGCGGTAGAGGGGGCGCTGAACCCCTATGGCTACACCTTC,CAISAVEGALNPYGYTF
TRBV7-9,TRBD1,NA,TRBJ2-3,TGTGCCAGCAGCACCCGACAGGGGAGGGATACGCAGTATTTT,CASSTRQGRDTQYF